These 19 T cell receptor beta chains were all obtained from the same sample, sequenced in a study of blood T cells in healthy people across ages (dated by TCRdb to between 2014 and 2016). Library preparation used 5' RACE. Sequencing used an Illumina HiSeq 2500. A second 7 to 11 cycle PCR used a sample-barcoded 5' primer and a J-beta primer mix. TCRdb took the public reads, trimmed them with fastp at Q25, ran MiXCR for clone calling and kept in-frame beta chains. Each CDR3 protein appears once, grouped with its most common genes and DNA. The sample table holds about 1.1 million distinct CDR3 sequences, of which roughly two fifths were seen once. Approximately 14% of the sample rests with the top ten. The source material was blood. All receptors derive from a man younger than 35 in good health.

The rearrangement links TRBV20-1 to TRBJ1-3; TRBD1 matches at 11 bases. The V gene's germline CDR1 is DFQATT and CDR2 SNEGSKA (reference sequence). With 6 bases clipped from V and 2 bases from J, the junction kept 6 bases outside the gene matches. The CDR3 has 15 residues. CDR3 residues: CSAHGQGAAGNTIYF. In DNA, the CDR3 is TGCAGTGCCCACGGACAGGGGGCGGCTGGAAACACCATATATTTT.

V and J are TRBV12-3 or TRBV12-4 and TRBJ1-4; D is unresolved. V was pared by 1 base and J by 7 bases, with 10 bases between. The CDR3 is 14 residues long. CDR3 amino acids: CASSLGEDGEKLFF. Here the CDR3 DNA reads TGTGCCAGCAGTTTAGGGGAGGATGGTGAAAAACTGTTTTTT.

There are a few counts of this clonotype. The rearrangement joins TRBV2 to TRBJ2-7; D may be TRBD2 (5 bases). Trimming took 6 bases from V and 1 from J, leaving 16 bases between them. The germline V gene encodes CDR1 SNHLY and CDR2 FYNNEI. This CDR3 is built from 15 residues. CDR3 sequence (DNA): TGTGCCAGCAGCCCCCTAAGAGGGTTTTCCTACGAGCAGTACTTC. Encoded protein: CASSPLRGFSYEQYF.

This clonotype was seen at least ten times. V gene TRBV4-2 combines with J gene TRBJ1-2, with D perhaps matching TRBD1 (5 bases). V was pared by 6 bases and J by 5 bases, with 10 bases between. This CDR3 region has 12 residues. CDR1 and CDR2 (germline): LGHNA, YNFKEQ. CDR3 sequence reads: CASSPGAYGYTF. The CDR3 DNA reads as TGTGCCAGCAGTCCTGGGGCTTATGGCTACACCTTC.

The CDR3 here is CASRLRRDTEAFF. CDR3 in DNA: TGCGCCAGCAGGCTTAGAAGGGACACTGAAGCTTTCTTT. This chain links TRBV5-1 with TRBJ1-1; D gene ambiguous. The CDR3 is 13 residues long. CDR1 is SGHRS, CDR2 YFSETQ, per germline. V shed 5 bases and J shed 3 bases, with 11 bases lying between them. Based on the CDR3 plus reference TRBV5-1 and TRBJ1-1, the full variable domain is KAGVTQTPRYLIKTRGQQVTLSCSPISGHRSVSWYQQTPGQGLQFLFEYFSETQRNKGNFPGRFSGRQFSNSRSEMNVSTLELGDSALYLCASRLRRDTEAFFGQGTRLTVV.

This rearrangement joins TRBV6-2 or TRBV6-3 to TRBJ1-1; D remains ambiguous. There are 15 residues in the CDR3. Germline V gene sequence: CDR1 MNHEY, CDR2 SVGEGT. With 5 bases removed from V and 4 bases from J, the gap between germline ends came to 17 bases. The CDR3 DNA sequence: TGTGCCAGCAGTCAACCGGGGTCCCAAGGCACTGAAGCTTTCTTT. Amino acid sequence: CASSQPGSQGTEAFF.

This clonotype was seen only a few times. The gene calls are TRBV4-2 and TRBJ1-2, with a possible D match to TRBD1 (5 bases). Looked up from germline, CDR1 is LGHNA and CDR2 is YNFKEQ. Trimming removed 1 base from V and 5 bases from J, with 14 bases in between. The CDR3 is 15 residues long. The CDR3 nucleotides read TGTGCCAGCAGCCAAGTCCCGGGAAAGGGGTATGGCTACACCTTC. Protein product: CASSQVPGKGYGYTF.

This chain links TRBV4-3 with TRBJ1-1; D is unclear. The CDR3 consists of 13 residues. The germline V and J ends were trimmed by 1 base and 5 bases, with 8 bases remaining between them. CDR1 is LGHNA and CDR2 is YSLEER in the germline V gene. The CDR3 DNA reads TGCGCCAGCAGCCAAGTCGGTTGGACTGAAGCTTTCTTT. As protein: CASSQVGWTEAFF.

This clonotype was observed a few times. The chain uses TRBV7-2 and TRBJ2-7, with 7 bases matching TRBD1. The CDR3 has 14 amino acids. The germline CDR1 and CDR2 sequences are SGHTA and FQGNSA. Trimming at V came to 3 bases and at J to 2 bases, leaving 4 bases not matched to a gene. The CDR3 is CASSFGDRTYEQYF. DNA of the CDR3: TGTGCCAGCAGCTTCGGGGACAGAACCTACGAGCAGTACTTC.

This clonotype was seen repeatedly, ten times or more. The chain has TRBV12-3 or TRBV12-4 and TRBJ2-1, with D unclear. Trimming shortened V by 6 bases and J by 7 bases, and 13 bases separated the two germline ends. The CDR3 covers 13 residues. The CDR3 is CASSPVVGNEQFF. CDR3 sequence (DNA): TGTGCCAGCAGCCCGGTTGTGGGGAATGAGCAGTTCTTC.

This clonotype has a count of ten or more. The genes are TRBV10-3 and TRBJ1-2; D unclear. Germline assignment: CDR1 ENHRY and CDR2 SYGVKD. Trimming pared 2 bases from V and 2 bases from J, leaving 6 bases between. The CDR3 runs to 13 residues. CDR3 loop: CAISESRNYGYTF. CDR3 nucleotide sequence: TGTGCCATCAGTGAGAGCAGAAACTATGGCTACACCTTC.

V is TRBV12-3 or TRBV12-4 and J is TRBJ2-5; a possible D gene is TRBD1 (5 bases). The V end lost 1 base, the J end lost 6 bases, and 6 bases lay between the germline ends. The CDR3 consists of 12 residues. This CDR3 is CASSLEGQTQYF. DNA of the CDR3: TGTGCCAGCAGTTTAGAGGGGCAGACCCAGTACTTC.

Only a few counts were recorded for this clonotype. The DNA for the CDR3 is TGTGCCAGCAGCCATCTCCGGGCCGTTGGTTTGGAGACCCAGTACTTC. Translating gives CASSHLRAVGLETQYF. This chain links TRBV28 with TRBJ2-7; D not resolved. The last part of the DNA fits TRBJ2-5 better; the J call may be wrong. From germline, CDR1 is MDHEN and CDR2 SYDVKM. This CDR3 spans 16 amino acids.

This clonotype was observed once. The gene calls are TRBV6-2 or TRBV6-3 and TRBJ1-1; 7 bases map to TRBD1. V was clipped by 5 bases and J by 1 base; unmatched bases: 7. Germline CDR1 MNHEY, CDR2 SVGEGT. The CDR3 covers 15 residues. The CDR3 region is CASSRAQGRNTEAFF. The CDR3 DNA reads TGTGCCAGCAGTCGAGCACAGGGGAGGAACACTGAAGCTTTCTTT.

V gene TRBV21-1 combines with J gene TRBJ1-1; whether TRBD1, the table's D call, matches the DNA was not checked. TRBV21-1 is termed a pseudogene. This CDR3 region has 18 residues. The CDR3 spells CASTQRGSQGCRYTEAFF. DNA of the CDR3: TGTGCCAGCACCCAAAGGGGGAGCCAGGGATGTAGGTACACTGAAGCTTTCTTT.

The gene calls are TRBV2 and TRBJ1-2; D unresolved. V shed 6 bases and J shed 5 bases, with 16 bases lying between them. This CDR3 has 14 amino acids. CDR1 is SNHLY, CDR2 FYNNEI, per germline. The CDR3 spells CASRPTTNGYGYTF. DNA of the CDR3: TGTGCCAGCAGGCCCACAACGAACGGTTATGGCTACACCTTC. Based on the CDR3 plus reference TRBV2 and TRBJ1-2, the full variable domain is EPEVTQTPSHQVTQMGQEVILRCVPISNHLYFYWYRQILGQKVEFLVSFYNNEISEKSEIFDDQFSVERPDGSNFTLKIRSTKLEDSAMYFCASRPTTNGYGYTFGSGTRLTVV.

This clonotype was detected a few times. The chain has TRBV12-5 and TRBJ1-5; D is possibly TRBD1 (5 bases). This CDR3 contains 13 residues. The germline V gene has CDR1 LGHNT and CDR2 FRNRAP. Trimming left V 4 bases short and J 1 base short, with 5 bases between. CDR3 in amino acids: CASGWGSNQPQHF. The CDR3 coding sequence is TGTGCTAGTGGTTGGGGGAGCAATCAGCCCCAGCATTTT.

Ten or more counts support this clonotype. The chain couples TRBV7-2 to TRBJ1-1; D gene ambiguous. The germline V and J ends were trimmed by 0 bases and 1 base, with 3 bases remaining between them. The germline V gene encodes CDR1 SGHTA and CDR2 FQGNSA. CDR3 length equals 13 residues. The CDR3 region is CASSLAGNTEAFF. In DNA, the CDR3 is TGTGCCAGCAGCTTAGCAGGGAACACTGAAGCTTTCTTT.

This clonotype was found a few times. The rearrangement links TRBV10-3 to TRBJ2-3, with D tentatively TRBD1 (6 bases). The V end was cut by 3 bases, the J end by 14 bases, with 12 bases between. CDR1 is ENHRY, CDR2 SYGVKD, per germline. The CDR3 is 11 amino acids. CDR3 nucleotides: TGTGCCATCAGTGAAAAGACAGGCAGGTATTTT. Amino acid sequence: CAISEKTGRYF.